This TCR beta chain was observed in a study of response to subunit inactivated influenza vaccine. With 1 base removed from V and 9 bases from J, the gap between germline ends came to 17 bases. Germline CDR1 reads SGHRS; CDR2 reads YFSETQ. The CDR3 totals 15 residues. Only a few counts were recorded for this clonotype. Its cognate antigen is unknown. Using its own MiXCR run on the RT-PCR reads, TCRdb lists one record per CDR3 protein. The data hold hundreds of thousands of distinct CDR3 sequences, with just over 20% observed a single time. Study-level findings and limits: There was a suggestion from the authors that each seasonal influenza vaccination recruits few new T cells.

This sequence originates from a man in his fifties or sixties who received an inactivated influenza vaccine. J is TRBJ1-5 and V is TRBV5-1, with D tentatively TRBD1 (6 bases). The sample here was PBMCs from blood, taken 21 months after vaccination. The CDR3 here is CASSLRRQERAPQHF. The CDR3 coding sequence is TGCGCCAGCAGCTTGAGGAGACAGGAGCGGGCGCCCCAGCATTTT.